Below are 29 T cell receptor beta chains sequenced from a single sample in a study of blood T cell repertoires in COVID-19. Profiling relied on immunoSEQ multiplex PCR, and the TCRdb table lists in-frame clones only, not all of them. This sample has 55,000 to 80,000 clones, with over 70% found just once. The sample taken for sequencing was peripheral blood. These receptors were taken from a man aged 45-65 years with active COVID-19.

The chain links TRBV19 to TRBJ1-5; a weak D match, TRBD1 (6 bases). V lost 3 bases and J 5 bases, leaving 14 bases between the germline ends. Germline lookup yields CDR1 LNHDA and CDR2 SQIVND (reference sequence). The CDR3 loop spans 15 amino acids. DNA for the CDR3: TGTGCCAGTAGTATTGGCCAGGGGTTAGATCAGCCCCAGCATTTT. Amino acids: CASSIGQGLDQPQHF.

The rearrangement links TRBV7-6 to TRBJ2-5; a weak D match, TRBD1 (6 bases). CDR3 size: 15 residues. The germline V and J ends were trimmed by 3 bases and 5 bases, with 16 bases remaining between them. Germline V gives CDR1 SGHVS, CDR2 FNYEAQ. CDR3 sequence: CASSLGLDRRETQYF. The CDR3 DNA is TGTGCCAGCAGCTTGGGCCTGGACAGAAGGGAGACCCAGTACTTC. The whole variable domain, remainder taken from reference TRBV7-6 and TRBJ2-5, is GAGVSQSPRYKVTKRGQDVALRCDPISGHVSLYWYRQALGQGPEFLTYFNYEAQQDKSGLPNDRFSAERPEGSISTLTIQRTEQRDSAMYRCASSLGLDRRETQYFGPGTRLLVL.

The sample holds one count of this clone. This chain uses TRBV2 with TRBJ2-1, with TRBD2 as a possible D gene (5 bases). V dropped 7 bases and J dropped 0 bases, with 13 bases sitting between them. The CDR3 is 15 amino acids. CDR1 and CDR2 (germline): SNHLY, FYNNEI. CDR3 sequence reads: CASTWTASSYNEQFF. In DNA form, the CDR3 reads TGTGCCAGCACCTGGACTGCGAGCTCCTACAATGAGCAGTTCTTC. Full variable domain (outside the CDR3, taken from reference TRBV2 and TRBJ2-1): EPEVTQTPSHQVTQMGQEVILRCVPISNHLYFYWYRQILGQKVEFLVSFYNNEISEKSEIFDDQFSVERPDGSNFTLKIRSTKLEDSAMYFCASTWTASSYNEQFFGPGTRLTVL.

V and J are TRBV4-2 and TRBJ2-3; the D gene is possibly TRBD2 (6 bases). The CDR3 has 16 residues. Trimming cost V 4 bases and J 0 bases, with 14 bases left between them. From germline, CDR1 is LGHNA and CDR2 YNFKEQ. The chain's CDR3 is CASSRLGGRSTDTQYF. CDR3 sequence (DNA): TGTGCCAGCAGCCGACTAGGTGGCCGGAGCACAGATACGCAGTATTTT.

V gene TRBV5-6 combines with J gene TRBJ2-2; 7 nucleotides align to TRBD2. The V segment lost 1 base and the J segment 7 bases; nucleotides outside the gene matches: 7. Germline assignment: CDR1 SGHDT and CDR2 YYEEEE. This CDR3 contains 15 residues. Written as DNA, the CDR3 is TGTGCCAGCAGCTTGACTGCGGGAGACTACGGGGAGCTGTTTTTT. Residues: CASSLTAGDYGELFF.

J is TRBJ2-7 and V is TRBV9, with 12 positions matching TRBD2. The germline V gene encodes CDR1 SGDLS and CDR2 YYNGEE. The junction had 6 bases not matched to a gene; V was cut back by 4 bases and J by 4 bases. The CDR3 is 15 residues long. CDR3 protein: CASSPRLAGAYEQYF. CDR3 DNA: TGTGCCAGCAGCCCCAGACTAGCGGGAGCTTACGAGCAGTACTTC.

This clone came up a few times. The chain links TRBV7-9 to TRBJ2-1, with D perhaps matching TRBD2 (5 bases). The V end was cut by 2 bases, the J end by 6 bases, with 8 bases between. CDR1 and CDR2 (germline): SEHNR, FQNEAQ (reference sequence). The CDR3 length is 13 residues. As DNA, the CDR3 is TGTGCCAGCAGCTTAACTAGGACCAATGAGCAGTTCTTC. Translation: CASSLTRTNEQFF.

This chain links TRBV19 with TRBJ1-6; 9 bases agree with TRBD1. Losses at the gene ends were 5 bases for V and 8 bases for J; bases not matched to a gene: 13. Germline CDR1 reads LNHDA; CDR2 reads SQIVND (reference sequence). The CDR3 totals 17 residues. The CDR3: CASSVSTGGLSDSPLHF. Written as DNA, the CDR3 is TGTGCCAGTAGTGTCTCAACAGGGGGCCTAAGTGATTCACCCCTCCACTTT.

This sequence joins TRBV18 and TRBJ2-7; 8 nucleotides line up with TRBD1. The V and J ends lost 1 base and 2 bases, in that order; junction bases with no gene match: 10. The CDR3 sequence is 17 residues long. CDR1 and CDR2 from the germline V gene are KGHSH and LQKENI. CDR3: CASSPRRIGQGPYEQYF. In nucleotides, the CDR3 is TGTGCCAGCTCACCACGGCGTATCGGACAGGGTCCCTACGAGCAGTACTTC.

This clone appeared once. The rearrangement links TRBV27 to TRBJ1-2; tentative D call: TRBD1 (6 bases). Trimming removed 7 bases at V and 4 bases at J, with 10 bases between. In germline, CDR1 is MNHEY, CDR2 SMNVEV (reference sequence). The CDR3 extends over 12 amino acids. The CDR3 coding sequence is TGTGCCAGCAAGGGGGGGTCCTATGGCTACACCTTC. Translating it yields CASKGGSYGYTF.

There are a few counts of this clone. The chain carries TRBV9 and TRBJ2-7; 9 nucleotides align to TRBD1. J was trimmed by 4 bases and V by 3 bases; bases with no gene match: 2. Germline CDR1 and CDR2: SGDLS and YYNGEE. The CDR3 sequence is 13 residues long. CDR3 nucleotides: TGTGCCAGCAGCGACGGACAGGGGTACGAGCAGTACTTC. Protein product: CASSDGQGYEQYF. Together with reference TRBV9 and TRBJ2-7, the CDR3 gives the full variable domain: DSGVTQTPKHLITATGQRVTLRCSPRSGDLSVYWYQQSLDQGLQFLIQYYNGEERAKGNILERFSAQQFPDLHSELNLSSLELGDSALYFCASSDGQGYEQYFGPGTRLTVT.

This chain links TRBV6-5 with TRBJ2-7; 11 nucleotides line up with TRBD2. Unmatched junction bases numbered 0, after V lost 2 bases and J lost 9 bases. This CDR3 has 12 residues. The germline gives CDR1 MNHEY, CDR2 SVGAGI. In DNA, the CDR3 is TGTGCCAGCAGTTACACTAGCGGGAGGCAGTACTTC. Amino acids: CASSYTSGRQYF.

This chain uses TRBV6-5 with TRBJ1-1; no clear D gene. Trimming cost V 7 bases and J 2 bases, with 14 bases left between them. The CDR3 totals 14 residues. Germline V gene sequence: CDR1 MNHEY, CDR2 SVGAGI. The CDR3 loop reads CASTPNTGNTEAFF. In nucleotides, the CDR3 is TGTGCCAGCACCCCTAACACGGGAAACACTGAAGCTTTCTTT.

V usage is TRBV5-1 and J usage is TRBJ2-7, with 7 bases fitting TRBD1. Trimming at V came to 1 base and at J to 2 bases, leaving 3 bases not matched to a gene. The CDR3 totals 14 residues. Germline CDR1 SGHRS, CDR2 YFSETQ. CDR3 coding DNA: TGCGCCAGCAGCTTGAGTGGGACAGCCTACGAGCAGTACTTC. Its translation: CASSLSGTAYEQYF.

The chain recombines TRBV27 with TRBJ2-7; maybe TRBD1 (6 bases). Germline assignment: CDR1 MNHEY and CDR2 SMNVEV (reference sequence). This CDR3 has 17 residues. V gave up 1 base and J gave up 5 bases, with 21 bases separating them. As DNA, the CDR3 is TGTGCCAGCAGTTTATTAAAGTGGGCAGGGGCCTTGGACGAGCAGTACTTC. Translated, it gives CASSLLKWAGALDEQYF.

This clone was seen only a few times. The CDR3 DNA follows: TGTGCCAGCTCACGACAGGGAAGCGAGCAGTACTTC. Protein: CASSRQGSEQYF. The V gene is TRBV18, the J gene TRBJ2-7; 7 nucleotides match TRBD1. Trimming removed 4 bases from V and 6 bases from J; junction bases left unmatched: 3. Germline V gene lookup returns CDR1 KGHSH and CDR2 LQKENI. The CDR3 is made up of 12 amino acids.

The chain combines TRBV6-2 or TRBV6-3 with TRBJ2-3, with 9 positions matching TRBD2. The CDR3 has 16 amino acids. CDR1 and CDR2 (germline): MNHEY, SVGEGT. After removal of 5 bases from V and 1 base from J, the junction contained 7 bases not matched to a gene. The CDR3 sequence is CASSPWASGGTDTQYF. As DNA, the CDR3 is TGTGCCAGCAGTCCCTGGGCTAGCGGGGGCACAGATACGCAGTATTTT.

The V and J genes are TRBV13 and TRBJ2-7, with D possibly being TRBD2 (6 bases). CDR1 is PRHDT, CDR2 FYEKMQ, per germline (reference sequence). V was shortened by 8 bases and J by 0 bases, with 11 bases between the two germline ends. This CDR3 has 13 amino acids. This chain's CDR3 is CASGRGLSYEQYF. The CDR3 coding sequence is TGTGCCAGCGGGCGGGGACTCTCCTACGAGCAGTACTTC.

CDR3 nucleotide sequence: TGTGCCAGCAGCCACCAGCGGGGGGCGAGGGCCGGGGAGCTGTTTTTT. Encoded protein: CASSHQRGARAGELFF. The rearrangement links TRBV7-8 to TRBJ2-2, with 9 bases aligning to TRBD2. Germline values: CDR1 SGHVS, CDR2 FQNEAQ. This CDR3 comprises 16 residues. The V gene end was trimmed by 5 bases and the J gene end by 6 bases; junction bases not matched to a gene: 10.

This clone has just a few counts. The chain joins TRBV4-2 to TRBJ2-3; 12 nucleotides match TRBD2. The length of the CDR3 is 16 residues. The trim removed 0 bases at V and 4 bases at J, leaving 2 bases unmatched. CDR1 LGHNA and CDR2 YNFKEQ come from the germline V gene. The CDR3 DNA reads TGTGCCAGCAGCCAAGATCTAGCGGGAGGGCCAGATACGCAGTATTTT. Protein sequence: CASSQDLAGGPDTQYF.

V usage is TRBV28 and J usage is TRBJ2-6, with 7 nucleotides matching TRBD2. The CDR3 has 17 residues. The ends lost 3 bases at V and 2 bases at J; junction bases unmatched: 7. The germline V gene encodes CDR1 MDHEN and CDR2 SYDVKM. CDR3 residues: CASSFGGGGAGANVLTF. The DNA of the CDR3 is TGTGCCAGCAGTTTTGGCGGGGGAGGTGCTGGGGCCAACGTCCTGACTTTC.

Details on this clone: The junction departs from germline at one end; a sequencing error may be responsible. This chain joins TRBV5-3 and TRBJ2-7; TRBD2 might be the D (6 bases). TRBV5-3 is assigned to the ORF class and has an uncertain function. This CDR3 region has 14 residues. The CDR3: CARPHYGGAITGDF. DNA for the CDR3: TGTGCCAGACCACATTACGGCGGGGCTATAACGGGGGACTTC.

This chain links TRBV9 with TRBJ2-2; D remains unclear. This CDR3 is 13 amino acids long. The V end was cut by 3 bases, the J end by 4 bases, with 7 bases between. In germline, CDR1 is SGDLS, CDR2 YYNGEE. The CDR3 sequence: CASSGQITGELFF. In DNA form, the CDR3 reads TGTGCCAGCAGCGGGCAGATCACCGGGGAGCTGTTTTTT.

V and J are TRBV7-2 and TRBJ2-7, with TRBD1 as a possible D gene (5 bases). Germline CDR1 SGHTA, CDR2 FQGNSA. CDR3 length: 13 residues. Trimming shortened V by 2 bases and J by 4 bases, and 9 bases separated the two germline ends. Here the CDR3 reads CASSLTTDYEQYF. The DNA of the CDR3 is TGTGCCAGCAGCTTAACGACAGATTACGAGCAGTACTTC.

The chain recombines TRBV5-4 with TRBJ2-3; TRBD2 aligns across 7 bases. Germline-derived CDR1 and CDR2 are SGHNT and YYREEE (reference sequence). CDR3 length: 16 amino acids. Germline trimming cut 4 bases from V and 7 bases from J; bases unmatched to any gene: 15. The CDR3 loop is CASSITLGLEAHTQYF. CDR3 coding DNA: TGTGCCAGCAGCATCACACTTGGACTAGAGGCGCATACGCAGTATTTT.

The rearrangement links TRBV11-3 to TRBJ2-1, with D maybe TRBD2 (5 bases). The V and J ends lost 1 base and 5 bases respectively, with 6 bases between them. The CDR3 is 13 amino acids. Germline CDR1 SGHNT, CDR2 YENEEA. The CDR3 loop reads CASSLAGNNEQFF. DNA of the CDR3: TGTGCCAGCAGCTTAGCGGGGAACAATGAGCAGTTCTTC.

The V gene is TRBV2, the J gene TRBJ2-3; 8 bases fit TRBD2. The CDR3 runs 14 residues. The germline V gene has CDR1 SNHLY and CDR2 FYNNEI. The ends lost 6 bases at V and 7 bases at J; junction bases unmatched: 9. The DNA for the CDR3 is TGTGCCAGCAGGACGCTAGCGGGTCGGAATACGCAGTATTTT. Encoded protein: CASRTLAGRNTQYF.

The chain employs TRBV6-2 or TRBV6-3 and TRBJ2-7, with 8 bases lining up with TRBD2. The J segment lost 0 bases and the V segment lost 4 bases, leaving 8 bases of the junction unmatched. The CDR3 spans 16 residues. From germline, CDR1 is MNHEY and CDR2 SVGEGT. The CDR3 loop is CASSSPRTSSSYEQYF. The CDR3 DNA sequence: TGTGCCAGCAGTTCGCCCCGGACTAGCAGCTCCTACGAGCAGTACTTC.

The chain has TRBV7-3 and TRBJ2-3; 8 bases agree with TRBD2. The CDR3 sequence is 14 residues long. V was clipped by 2 bases and J by 14 bases; unmatched bases: 12. Germline V gene sequence: CDR1 SGHTA, CDR2 FQGTGA. CDR3 loop: CASSLQLADDSLYF. The CDR3 nucleotides are TGTGCCAGCAGCTTACAACTAGCGGACGATAGTCTGTATTTT.